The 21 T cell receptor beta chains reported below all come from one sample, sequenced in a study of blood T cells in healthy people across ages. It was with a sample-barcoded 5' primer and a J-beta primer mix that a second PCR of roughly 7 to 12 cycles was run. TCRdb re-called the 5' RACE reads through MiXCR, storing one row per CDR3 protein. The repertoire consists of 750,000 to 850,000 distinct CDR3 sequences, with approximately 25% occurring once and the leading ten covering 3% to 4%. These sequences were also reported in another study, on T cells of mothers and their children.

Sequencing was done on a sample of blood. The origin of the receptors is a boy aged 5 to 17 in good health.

The CDR3 protein is CASSLVLGLTLTDTQYF. CDR3 DNA: TGTGCCAGCAGCTTAGTACTGGGACTGACGCTCACAGATACGCAGTATTTT. The chain is built from TRBV7-2 and TRBJ2-3, with D perhaps TRBD2 (6 bases). The CDR3 is 17 amino acids. Trimming removed 1 base from V and 2 bases from J, with 16 bases in between. Germline CDR1 and CDR2: SGHTA and FQGNSA.

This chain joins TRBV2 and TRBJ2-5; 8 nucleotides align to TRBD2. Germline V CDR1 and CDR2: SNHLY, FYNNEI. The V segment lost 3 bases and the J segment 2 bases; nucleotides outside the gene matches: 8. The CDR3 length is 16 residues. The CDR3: CASSDTRLAKQETQYF. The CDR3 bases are TGTGCCAGCAGTGATACCAGACTAGCGAAGCAAGAGACCCAGTACTTC.

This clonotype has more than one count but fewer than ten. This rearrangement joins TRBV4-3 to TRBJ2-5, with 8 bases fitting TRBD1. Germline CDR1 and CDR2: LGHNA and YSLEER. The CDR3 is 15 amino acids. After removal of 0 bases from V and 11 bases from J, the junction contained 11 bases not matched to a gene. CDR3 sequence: CASSQDRQGNDEQYF. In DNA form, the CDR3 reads TGCGCCAGCAGCCAAGATCGACAGGGGAATGATGAGCAGTACTTC.

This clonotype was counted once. The CDR3 DNA reads as TGTGCCAGCAGTGTCACAGGGATCAATGAGCAGTTCTTC. Translating it yields CASSVTGINEQFF. The chain recombines TRBV6-1 with TRBJ2-1, with a possible D match to TRBD1 (6 bases). Germline loops: CDR1 MNHNS, CDR2 SASEGT. The V end lost 4 bases, the J end lost 6 bases, and 10 bases lay between the germline ends. CDR3 length: 13 residues.

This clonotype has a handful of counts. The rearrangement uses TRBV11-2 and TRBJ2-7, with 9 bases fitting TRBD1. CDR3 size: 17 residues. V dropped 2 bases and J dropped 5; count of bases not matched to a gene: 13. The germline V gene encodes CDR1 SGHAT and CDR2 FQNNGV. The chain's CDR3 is CASSLMARTGVRDEQYF. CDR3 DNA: TGTGCCAGCAGCTTAATGGCACGGACAGGGGTTCGGGACGAGCAGTACTTC.

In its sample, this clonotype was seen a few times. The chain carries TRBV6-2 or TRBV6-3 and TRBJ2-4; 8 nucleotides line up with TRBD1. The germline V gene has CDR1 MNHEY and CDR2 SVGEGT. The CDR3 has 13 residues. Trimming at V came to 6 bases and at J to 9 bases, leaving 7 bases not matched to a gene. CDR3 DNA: TGTGCCAGCAGCCCGATGGACAGGGCCATTCAGTACTTC. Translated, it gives CASSPMDRAIQYF.

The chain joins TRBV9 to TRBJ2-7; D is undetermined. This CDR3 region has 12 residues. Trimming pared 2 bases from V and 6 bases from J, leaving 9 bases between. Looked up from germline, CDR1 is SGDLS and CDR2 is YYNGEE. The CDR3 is CASSVARGEQYF. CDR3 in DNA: TGTGCCAGCAGCGTTGCCCGCGGCGAGCAGTACTTC. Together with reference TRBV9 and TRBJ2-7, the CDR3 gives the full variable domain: DSGVTQTPKHLITATGQRVTLRCSPRSGDLSVYWYQQSLDQGLQFLIQYYNGEERAKGNILERFSAQQFPDLHSELNLSSLELGDSALYFCASSVARGEQYFGPGTRLTVT.

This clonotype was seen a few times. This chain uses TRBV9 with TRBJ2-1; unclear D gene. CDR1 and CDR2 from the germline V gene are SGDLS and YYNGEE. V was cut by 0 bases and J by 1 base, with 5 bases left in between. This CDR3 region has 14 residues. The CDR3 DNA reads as TGTGCCAGCAGCGTAGTAGGGTCCTACAATGAGCAGTTCTTC. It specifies CASSVVGSYNEQFF. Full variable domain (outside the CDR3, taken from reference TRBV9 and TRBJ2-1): DSGVTQTPKHLITATGQRVTLRCSPRSGDLSVYWYQQSLDQGLQFLIQYYNGEERAKGNILERFSAQQFPDLHSELNLSSLELGDSALYFCASSVVGSYNEQFFGPGTRLTVL.

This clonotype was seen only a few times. The CDR3 loop is CASSSSGQGNSPLHF. In nucleotides, the CDR3 is TGTGCCAGCAGTTCCTCGGGACAGGGGAATTCACCCCTCCACTTT. The J gene is TRBJ1-6, the V gene TRBV28, with TRBD1 matching over 10 bases. J lost 7 bases, V lost 4 bases, and 4 bases had no gene match. This CDR3 region has 15 residues. Germline-derived CDR1 and CDR2 are MDHEN and SYDVKM.

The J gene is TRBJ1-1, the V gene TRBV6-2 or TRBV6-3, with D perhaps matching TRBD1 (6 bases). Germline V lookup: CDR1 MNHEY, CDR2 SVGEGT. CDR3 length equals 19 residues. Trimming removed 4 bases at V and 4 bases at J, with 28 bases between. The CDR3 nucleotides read TGTGCCAGCAGTTTTCGTTCAGCGGTAGTGTTTGAGGGGGTCACTGAAGCTTTCTTT. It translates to CASSFRSAVVFEGVTEAFF.

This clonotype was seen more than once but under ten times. The CDR3 DNA reads as TGTGCCAGCTCACTAGCGGAATCGAACACTGAAGCTTTCTTT. It encodes CASSLAESNTEAFF. The chain joins TRBV18 to TRBJ1-1; D gene unclear. V was clipped by 4 bases and J by 1 base, with 10 bases between them. The V gene's germline CDR1 is KGHSH and CDR2 LQKENI. The CDR3 totals 14 residues.

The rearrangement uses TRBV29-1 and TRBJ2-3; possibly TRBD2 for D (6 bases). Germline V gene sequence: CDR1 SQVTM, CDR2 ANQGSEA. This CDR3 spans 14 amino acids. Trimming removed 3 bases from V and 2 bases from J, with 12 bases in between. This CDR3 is CSVERRGNTDTQYF. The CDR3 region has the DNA TGCAGCGTTGAGCGGCGGGGAAACACAGATACGCAGTATTTT.

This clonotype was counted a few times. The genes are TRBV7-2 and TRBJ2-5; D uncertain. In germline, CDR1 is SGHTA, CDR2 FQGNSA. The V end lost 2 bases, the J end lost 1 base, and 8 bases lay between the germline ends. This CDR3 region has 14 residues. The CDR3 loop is CASSLPGSQETQYF. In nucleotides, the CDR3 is TGTGCCAGCAGCTTACCGGGTTCCCAAGAGACCCAGTACTTC. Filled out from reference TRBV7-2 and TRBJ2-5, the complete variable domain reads GAGVSQSPSNKVTEKGKDVELRCDPISGHTALYWYRQSLGQGLEFLIYFQGNSAPDKSGLPSDRFSAERTGGSVSTLTIQRTQQEDSAVYLCASSLPGSQETQYFGPGTRLLVL.

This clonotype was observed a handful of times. The CDR3 here is CASSEFVSTDTQYF. The CDR3 DNA reads as TGCGCCAGCAGTGAGTTTGTCAGCACAGATACGCAGTATTTT. The V call is TRBV10-2, the J call TRBJ2-3; D unresolved. CDR1 WSHSY and CDR2 SAAADI come from the germline V gene. CDR3 length: 14 residues. The V and J ends lost 1 base and 0 bases respectively, with 5 bases between them.

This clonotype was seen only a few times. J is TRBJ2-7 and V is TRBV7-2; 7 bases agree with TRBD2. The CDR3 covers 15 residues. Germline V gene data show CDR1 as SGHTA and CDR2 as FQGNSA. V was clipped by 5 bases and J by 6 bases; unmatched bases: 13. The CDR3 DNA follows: TGTGCCAGCAGCCCGGAGCGGGATCGACGTCTCGAGCAGTACTTC. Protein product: CASSPERDRRLEQYF. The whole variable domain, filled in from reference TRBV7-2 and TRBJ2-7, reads GAGVSQSPSNKVTEKGKDVELRCDPISGHTALYWYRQSLGQGLEFLIYFQGNSAPDKSGLPSDRFSAERTGGSVSTLTIQRTQQEDSAVYLCASSPERDRRLEQYFGPGTRLTVT.

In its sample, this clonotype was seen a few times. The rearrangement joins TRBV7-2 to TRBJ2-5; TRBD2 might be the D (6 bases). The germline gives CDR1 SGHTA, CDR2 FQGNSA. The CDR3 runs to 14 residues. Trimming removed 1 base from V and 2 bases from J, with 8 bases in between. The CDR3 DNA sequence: TGTGCCAGCAGCTTAGAGGCGGGGCAAGAGACCCAGTACTTC. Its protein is CASSLEAGQETQYF.

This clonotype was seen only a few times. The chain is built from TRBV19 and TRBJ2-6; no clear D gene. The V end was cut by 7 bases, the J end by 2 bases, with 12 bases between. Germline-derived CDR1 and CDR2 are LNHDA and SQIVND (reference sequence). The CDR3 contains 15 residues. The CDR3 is CASTTPGPGANVLTF. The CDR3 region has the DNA TGTGCCAGTACTACCCCGGGTCCTGGGGCCAACGTCCTGACTTTC.

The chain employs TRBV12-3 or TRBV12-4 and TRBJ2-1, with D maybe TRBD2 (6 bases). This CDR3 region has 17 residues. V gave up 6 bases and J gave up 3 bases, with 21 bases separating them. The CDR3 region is CASSFSSGSPFYNEQFF. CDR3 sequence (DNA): TGTGCCAGCAGCTTCTCCTCCGGGAGCCCCTTCTACAATGAGCAGTTCTTC.

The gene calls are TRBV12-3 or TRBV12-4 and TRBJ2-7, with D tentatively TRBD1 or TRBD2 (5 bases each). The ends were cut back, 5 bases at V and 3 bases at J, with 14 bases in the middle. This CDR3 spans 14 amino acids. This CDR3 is CASSLSRGDYEQYF. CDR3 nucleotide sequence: TGTGCCAGCAGTCTATCGAGGGGTGACTACGAGCAGTACTTC.

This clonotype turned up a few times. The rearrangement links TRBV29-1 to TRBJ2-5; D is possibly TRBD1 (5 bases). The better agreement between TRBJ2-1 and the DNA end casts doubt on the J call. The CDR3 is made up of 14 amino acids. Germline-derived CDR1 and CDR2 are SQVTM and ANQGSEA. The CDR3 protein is CSVTPRVLNNEQFF. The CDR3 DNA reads TGCAGCGTTACCCCCAGGGTTCTGAACAATGAGCAGTTCTTC.

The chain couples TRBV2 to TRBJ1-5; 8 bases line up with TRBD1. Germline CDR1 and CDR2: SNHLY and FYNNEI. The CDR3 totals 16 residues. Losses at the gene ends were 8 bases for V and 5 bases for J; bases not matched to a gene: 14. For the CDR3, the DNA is TGTGCCAGCCGCGGGCTTTACGGCAGGGGGCATCAGCCCCAGCATTTT. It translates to CASRGLYGRGHQPQHF.